Given below is one T cell receptor beta chain in context. The data originate from a study of blood T cell repertoires in COVID-19. In the study overall: Researchers got acute and convalescent COVID-19 samples from the United States, Italy and Spain. The cDNA or gDNA used as material had been derived from T cells, B-cell-depleted T cells, or PBMCs.

Germline CDR1 SNHLY, CDR2 FYNNEI. Trimming shortened V by 5 bases and J by 7 bases, and 15 bases separated the two germline ends. The CDR3 is 13 amino acids. Under the authors' procedure: Nucleated cell number was recorded as an estimate derived from reference gene primer amplification. Profiled with immunoSEQ multiplex PCR; TCRdb holds only in-frame clones, not every one. V and J calls and clone size come straight from that table; D and trimming were deduced from the DNA. The repertoire has approximately 150,000 clones, about 87% of them found once; the top ten carry 5.5% to 7.5%. This TCR derives from a man older than 75 with acute or convalescent COVID-19. The chain combines TRBV2 with TRBJ2-7; D is undetermined. The material sequenced was peripheral blood. In DNA form, the CDR3 reads TGTGCCAGCAGTAGACCCCCTTCGCGGGAGCAGTACTTC. Its translation is CASSRPPSREQYF.